This TCR beta chain was sequenced for a study of cytomegalovirus exposure and HLA in healthy donors. The primer mix had 60 Vbeta and 13 Jbeta primers. Assay: immunoSEQ multiplex PCR; the TCRdb copy retains only in-frame clones and omits some. The profile shows 200,000 or so clones, roughly 80% of them singletons. A remark on this clone: At one boundary the junction diverges from the germline segment, which might be a read error.

Germline CDR1 and CDR2: SEHNR and FQNEAQ (reference sequence). The CDR3 contains 13 residues. It was healthy bone marrow donors who served as donors. Source material: PBMCs. The sequence was obtained from a man aged 35 to 55 in good health and CMV-seronegative. J is TRBJ2-7 and V is TRBV7-9, with a possible D match to TRBD2 (5 bases). Written as DNA, the CDR3 is TGTTCCAGCAGCTTAGCGTCGGCCTACGAGCAGTACTTC. Its translation: CSSSLASAYEQYF.